The clone carrying this T cell receptor beta chain ranks as medium-sized (0.01 to 0.1%) in terms of frequency. This entry comes from a study of T cell clusters in autoimmune cytopenias. CDR3 length: 11 residues. CDR1 is SQVTM and CDR2 is ANQGSEA in the germline V gene. One tube held mixed TRB-A and TRB-B primer pools for touch-down PCR. TCRdb re-called the multiplex PCR reads and gives one entry per CDR3 protein, without DNA. Found here are several thousand distinct CDR3 sequences; the top ten clones hold under 5%. Approximately 36,000 genome equivalents of blood DNA were amplified for TRB. The sample was also reused in another study, on T cell repertoires in aging, cancer and after chemotherapy.

Sequenced sample: peripheral blood. The V gene is TRBV29-1, the J gene TRBJ1-1; the TCRdb D gene call, TRBD1, has no DNA to confirm it. The TCR comes from a human donor in good health. The CDR3 spells CSAQGDSRAFF.